These T cell receptor beta chains were read from a single sample in a study of blood T cell repertoires in COVID-19. Using immunoSEQ multiplex PCR, the repertoire was profiled, and TCRdb retains in-frame clones only, with some absent. The table has approximately 300,000 clones, around nine tenths seen once. Material for sequencing was peripheral blood. All receptors come from a woman aged 50 to 65 with active or convalescent COVID-19. The CDR3 runs from the conserved cysteine through the conserved F or W. The D gene is left open where the match is weak. Clone size is shown for a subset of rows, as once, few, many or a class of expanded clone.

v_call,cdr3_length,j_call,clone_size,d_call,cdr3_nt,cdr3_aa
TRBV18,15,TRBJ2-1,few,TRBD2,TGTGCCAGCTCACCAGTCCTAGCGGGGTACAATGAGCAGTTCTTC,CASSPVLAGYNEQFF
TRBV5-4,15,TRBJ2-7,-,TRBD1,TGTGCCAGCAGCTTGCCCGGGGACAGGGGAGGCGAGCAGTACTTC,CASSLPGDRGGEQYF
TRBV15,14,TRBJ1-3,-,TRBD1,TGTGCCACCAGCACAGGGGGATCGGGAAACACCATATATTTT,CATSTGGSGNTIYF
TRBV6-6,15,TRBJ1-1,-,TRBD1,TGTGCCAGCATTTATACAGGGGGCAAGGGCACTGAAGCTTTCTTT,CASIYTGGKGTEAFF
TRBV27,14,TRBJ2-1,-,TRBD2,TGTGCCAGCAAGGGGACTAGCGGGAGCGATGAGCAGTTCTTC,CASKGTSGSDEQFF
TRBV30,15,TRBJ1-2,-,-,TGTGCCTGGAGTGTATGGACAGCCACTAACTATGGCTACACCTTC,CAWSVWTATNYGYTF
TRBV4-2,15,TRBJ1-4,-,-,TGTGCCAGCAGCCAAGAGGCAGGGGCTAATGAAAAACTGTTTTTT,CASSQEAGANEKLFF
TRBV30,13,TRBJ1-2,-,-,TGTGCCTGGAGTGGAGGAAAAACTCCTGGAACCACCTTC,CAWSGGKTPGTTF
TRBV20-1,11,TRBJ1-2,-,-,TGCAGTGCTAGATGGGCCTATGGCTACACCTTC,CSARWAYGYTF
TRBV28,14,TRBJ2-7,-,TRBD1,TGTGCCAGCAGTTCGGCGGACAGGTCGTACGAGCAGTACTTC,CASSSADRSYEQYF
TRBV5-1,15,TRBJ2-2,-,TRBD2,TGCGCCAGCAGCATAGCGGGAGATGGTACCGGGGAGCTGTTTTTT,CASSIAGDGTGELFF
TRBV12-3/TRBV12-4,13,TRBJ2-5,-,-,TGTGCCAGCAGTTTTATAGACCAAGAGACCCAGTACTTC,CASSFIDQETQYF
TRBV19,14,TRBJ1-5,-,TRBD1,TGTGCCAGCGGCGACAGGGGTGGCAATCAGCCCCAGCATTTT,CASGDRGGNQPQHF
TRBV5-1,19,TRBJ1-2,-,TRBD1,TGCGCCAGCAGCTTGGCCGGACCTGCGGACAGGGCCTTCATCTATGGCTACACCTTC,CASSLAGPADRAFIYGYTF